This entry describes one T cell receptor (beta chain). Its specificity is not known. The germline V gene has CDR1 MNHEY and CDR2 SVGEGT. Unmatched junction bases numbered 9, after V lost 7 bases and J lost 5 bases. The CDR3 is 14 residues long. TCRdb ran MiXCR on the reads and lists one entry per CDR3 protein. Of some 440,000 distinct CDR3 sequences listed, roughly a third are singletons. This specimen comes from a study of T cell repertoires in cytomegalovirus infection. Across the whole study: Both a matching HLA type and CMV infection were indicated by public TCR beta signatures.

Study-wide points: Accumulated public TCR beta family frequency recognized individuals carrying CMV together with the relevant HLA. Ex vivo, HLA-C-restricted CMV-specific TCR beta clonotypes prevailed over the rest of the response.

The chain couples TRBV6-2 or TRBV6-3 to TRBJ2-7; 9 bases are shared with TRBD1. The sequencing input was PBMCs. The source is a human donor in good health (CMV status not recorded). Some clones in this sample may be carry-over from other donors' samples. The CDR3 here is CASIPRDRVHEQYF. In DNA form, the CDR3 reads TGTGCCAGCATCCCCCGGGACAGGGTCCACGAGCAGTACTTC.